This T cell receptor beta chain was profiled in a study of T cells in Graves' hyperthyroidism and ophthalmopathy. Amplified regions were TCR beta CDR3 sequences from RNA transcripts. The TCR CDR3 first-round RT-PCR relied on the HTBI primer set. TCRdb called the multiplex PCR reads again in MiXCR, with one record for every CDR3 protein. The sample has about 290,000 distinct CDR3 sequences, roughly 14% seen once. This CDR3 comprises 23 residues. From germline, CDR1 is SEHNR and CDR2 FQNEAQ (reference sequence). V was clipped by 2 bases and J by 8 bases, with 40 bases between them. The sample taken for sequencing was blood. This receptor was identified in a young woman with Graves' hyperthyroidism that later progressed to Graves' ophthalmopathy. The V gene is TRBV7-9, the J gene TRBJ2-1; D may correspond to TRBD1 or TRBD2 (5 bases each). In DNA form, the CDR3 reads TGTGCCAGCAGCTTACCGAAGCTCCTAAGGGGTCCGAAGTGGGAGAGGACCTCCGATGAGCAGTTCTTC. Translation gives CASSLPKLLRGPKWERTSDEQFF.